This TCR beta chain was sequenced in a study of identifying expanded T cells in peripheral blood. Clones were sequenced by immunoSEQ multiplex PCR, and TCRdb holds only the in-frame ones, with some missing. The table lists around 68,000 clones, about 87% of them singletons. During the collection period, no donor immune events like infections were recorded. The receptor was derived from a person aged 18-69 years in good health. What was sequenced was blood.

The CDR3 protein is CASTAVQGSVTGELFF. The CDR3 bases are TGTGCCAGCACCGCCGTTCAGGGCTCTGTCACCGGGGAGCTGTTTTTT. The chain uses TRBV18 and TRBJ2-2, with a weak D call TRBD1 (5 bases). The V end lost 8 bases, the J end lost 4 bases, and 20 bases lay between the germline ends. The germline CDR1 and CDR2 sequences are KGHSH and LQKENI. This CDR3 region has 16 residues.